Given below is one TCR beta chain in context. Antigen: not known. Trimming took 2 bases from V and 5 from J, leaving 22 bases between them. This CDR3 comprises 17 residues. Germline V gene data show CDR1 as SGDLS and CDR2 as YYNGEE. These data come from a study of T cell repertoires in cytomegalovirus infection. Across the study: The authors relied on CMV epitopes, both recently identified HLA-C-restricted and well-studied HLA-B-restricted. The public TCR beta signatures pointed to both CMV infection and matching HLA type. Study-level results: In two of eight donors, the top clonotype was HLA-C-restricted CMV-specific.

TCRdb reprocessed the reads via MiXCR and lists one record per CDR3 protein. The data show 700,000 to 850,000 distinct CDR3 sequences, 32% seen once. This TCR was recovered from a human donor in good health (CMV status not recorded). Some clones in this sample may be carry-over from other donors' samples. The sequences come from cultured CD8+ T cells from PBMCs, collected from culture after CMV antigen stimulation. V usage is TRBV9 and J usage is TRBJ2-5; tentative D call: TRBD1 (7 bases). CDR3 sequence (DNA): TGTGCCAGCAGCGTGTCGTTAGGAGGGGGCGGTTTGGAGACCCAGTACTTC. Translating it yields CASSVSLGGGGLETQYF.